These 8 T cell receptor beta chains came from one sample sequenced in a study of human T cells and chemical hapten exposure. The time point is: patch test 1, 2 weeks after DPC sensitization. Documented treatment: therapeutic diphenylcyclopropenone sensitization with weekly scalp DPC. TCRdb redid the calling of the RACE reads with MiXCR, one entry per CDR3 protein. The table has just over 80,000 distinct CDR3 sequences, about 10% seen once. Source: whole blood, taken in connection with sensitization to the hapten diphenylcyclopropenone (DPC). The receptors stem from a woman between 45 and 65 years old with alopecia areata. Some clones in this sample may be carry-over from other donors' samples.

Many counts were recorded for this clonotype. The chain combines TRBV7-6 with TRBJ2-3; D gene ambiguous. Germline CDR1 reads SGHVS; CDR2 reads FNYEAQ. The V end was cut by 5 bases, the J end by 5 bases, with 20 bases between. The CDR3 extends over 16 amino acids. CDR3: CASSPTGVLSGDTQYF. CDR3 DNA: TGTGCCAGCAGCCCGACTGGAGTCCTTTCAGGAGATACGCAGTATTTT.

This clonotype was seen at least ten times. The rearrangement links TRBV20-1 to TRBJ2-5; D not resolved. Germline CDR1 is DFQATT and CDR2 is SNEGSKA (reference sequence). This CDR3 comprises 11 residues. Trimming shortened V by 7 bases and J by 2 bases, and 8 bases separated the two germline ends. This chain's CDR3 is CSGSQQETQYF. CDR3 bases: TGCAGTGGAAGCCAGCAAGAGACCCAGTACTTC.

The J gene is TRBJ2-7, the V gene TRBV18, with a weak D call TRBD1 (5 bases). CDR3 length: 13 residues. The germline V gene encodes CDR1 KGHSH and CDR2 LQKENI. Trimming took off 5 bases at V and 3 bases at J, with 11 bases between the two ends. The CDR3 DNA reads as TGTGCCAGCTCAGCCGGACAAAACTACGAGCAGTACTTC. Translation gives CASSAGQNYEQYF.

In this sample, this clonotype turned up many times. This rearrangement joins TRBV7-6 to TRBJ1-4; no clear D gene. V gave up 5 bases and J gave up 0 bases, with 13 bases separating them. The CDR3 sequence is 16 residues long. In germline, CDR1 is SGHVS, CDR2 FNYEAQ. The CDR3 DNA sequence: TGTGCCAGCAGCCGTGGACGGCGTGCAACTAATGAAAAACTGTTTTTT. Translating gives CASSRGRRATNEKLFF.

The chain employs TRBV7-9 and TRBJ2-5, with no clear D. The V end was cut by 5 bases, the J end by 0 bases, with 4 bases between. The CDR3 has 12 amino acids. CDR1 SEHNR and CDR2 FQNEAQ come from the germline V gene (reference sequence). For the CDR3, the DNA is TGTGCCAGCAGCCTTTACCAAGAGACCCAGTACTTC. As protein: CASSLYQETQYF. Full variable domain (outside the CDR3, taken from reference TRBV7-9 and TRBJ2-5): DTGVSQNPRHKITKRGQNVTFRCDPISEHNRLYWYRQTLGQGPEFLTYFQNEAQLEKSRLLSDRFSAERPKGSFSTLEIQRTEQGDSAMYLCASSLYQETQYFGPGTRLLVL.

This clonotype was seen repeatedly, ten times or more. This sequence joins TRBV7-9 and TRBJ2-1, with 8 bases identical to TRBD1. The CDR3 extends over 18 amino acids. Germline lookup yields CDR1 SEHNR and CDR2 FQNEAQ (reference sequence). Losses at the gene ends were 4 bases for V and 7 bases for J; bases not matched to a gene: 18. DNA of the CDR3: TGTGCCAGCAGCTCCCCCGGGGCAGGGGGCGCCCCGAGGAATGAGCAGTTCTTC. This sequence encodes CASSSPGAGGAPRNEQFF. The entire variable domain, with the rest obtained from reference TRBV7-9 and TRBJ2-1, is as follows: DTGVSQNPRHKITKRGQNVTFRCDPISEHNRLYWYRQTLGQGPEFLTYFQNEAQLEKSRLLSDRFSAERPKGSFSTLEIQRTEQGDSAMYLCASSSPGAGGAPRNEQFFGPGTRLTVL.

This clonotype has a handful of counts. This chain links TRBV2 with TRBJ1-1, with D possibly matching TRBD1 (5 bases). The germline V gene encodes CDR1 SNHLY and CDR2 FYNNEI. The CDR3 length is 12 residues. V lost 5 bases and J 6 bases, leaving 10 bases between the germline ends. The CDR3 DNA reads TGTGCCAGCAGTTCAAGGGGCGCTGAAGCTTTCTTT. Translation gives CASSSRGAEAFF.

This clonotype came up a few times. The gene calls are TRBV4-2 and TRBJ2-7, with a possible D match to TRBD2 (6 bases). The germline V gene encodes CDR1 LGHNA and CDR2 YNFKEQ. The germline V and J ends were trimmed by 0 bases and 6 bases, with 12 bases remaining between them. The CDR3 has 14 amino acids. CDR3 amino acids: CASSQDPRGGEQYF. For the CDR3, the DNA is TGTGCCAGCAGCCAAGATCCTCGGGGAGGCGAGCAGTACTTC.